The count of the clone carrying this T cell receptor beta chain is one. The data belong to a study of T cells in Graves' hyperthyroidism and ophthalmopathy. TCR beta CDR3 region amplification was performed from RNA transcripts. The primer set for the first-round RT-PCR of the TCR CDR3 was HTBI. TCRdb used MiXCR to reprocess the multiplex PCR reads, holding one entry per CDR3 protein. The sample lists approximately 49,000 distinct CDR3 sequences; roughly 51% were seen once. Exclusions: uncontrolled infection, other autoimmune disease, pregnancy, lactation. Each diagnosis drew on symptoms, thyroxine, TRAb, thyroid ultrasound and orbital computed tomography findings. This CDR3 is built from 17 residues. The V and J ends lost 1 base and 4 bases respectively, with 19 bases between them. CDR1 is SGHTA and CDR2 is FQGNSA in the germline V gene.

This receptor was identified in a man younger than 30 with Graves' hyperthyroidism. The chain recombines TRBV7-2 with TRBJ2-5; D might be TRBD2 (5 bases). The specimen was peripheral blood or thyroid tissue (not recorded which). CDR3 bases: TGTGCCAGCAGCTTAGGGCAGGAAGGGTATGGGAGAGAGACCCAGTACTTC. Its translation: CASSLGQEGYGRETQYF.